The entry below describes one TCR beta chain. The sample comes from a study of T cell clones after liver transplantation. Study-wide background: Three of eight recipients were HCV-positive; others had non-autoimmune, non-viral indications.

Measured with immunoSEQ multiplex PCR; TCRdb has only the in-frame clones, and not every one. Among about 80,000 clones listed, roughly 82% were seen once. The specimen was CD4+ T cells from blood, collected approximately 3.5 years after liver transplant. The TCR was taken from a human patient who received a liver transplant. Part of the T cell pool may stem from the graft donor.

CDR3 sequence (DNA): TGTGCCAGCAGCCTTCAGGGGAGCGGTGGGGGTCAGCCCCAGCATTTT. This codes for CASSLQGSGGGQPQHF. The chain joins TRBV28 to TRBJ1-5; TRBD1 might be the D (6 bases). Germline CDR1 reads MDHEN; CDR2 reads SYDVKM. This CDR3 is 16 amino acids long. V was trimmed by 6 bases and J by 6 bases, leaving 21 bases between them. The full variable domain, in which reference TRBV28 and TRBJ1-5 provide the parts outside the CDR3, is DVKVTQSSRYLVKRTGEKVFLECVQDMDHENMFWYRQDPGLGLRLIYFSYDVKMKEKGDIPEGYSVSREKKERFSLILESASTNQTSMYLCASSLQGSGGGQPQHFGDGTRLSIL.